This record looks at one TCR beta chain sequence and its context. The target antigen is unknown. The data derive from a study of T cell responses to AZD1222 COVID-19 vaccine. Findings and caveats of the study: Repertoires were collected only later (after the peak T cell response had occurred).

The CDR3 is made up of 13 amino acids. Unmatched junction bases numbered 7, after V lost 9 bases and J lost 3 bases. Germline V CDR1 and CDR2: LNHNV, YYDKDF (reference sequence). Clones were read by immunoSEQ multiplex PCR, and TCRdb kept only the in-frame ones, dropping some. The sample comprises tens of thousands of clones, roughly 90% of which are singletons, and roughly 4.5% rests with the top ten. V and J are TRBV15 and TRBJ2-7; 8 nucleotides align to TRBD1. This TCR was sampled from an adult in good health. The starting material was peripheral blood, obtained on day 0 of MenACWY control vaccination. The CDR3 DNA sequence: TGTGCCACTCGCGACAGGGGCCTCTACGAGCAGTACTTC. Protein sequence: CATRDRGLYEQYF.